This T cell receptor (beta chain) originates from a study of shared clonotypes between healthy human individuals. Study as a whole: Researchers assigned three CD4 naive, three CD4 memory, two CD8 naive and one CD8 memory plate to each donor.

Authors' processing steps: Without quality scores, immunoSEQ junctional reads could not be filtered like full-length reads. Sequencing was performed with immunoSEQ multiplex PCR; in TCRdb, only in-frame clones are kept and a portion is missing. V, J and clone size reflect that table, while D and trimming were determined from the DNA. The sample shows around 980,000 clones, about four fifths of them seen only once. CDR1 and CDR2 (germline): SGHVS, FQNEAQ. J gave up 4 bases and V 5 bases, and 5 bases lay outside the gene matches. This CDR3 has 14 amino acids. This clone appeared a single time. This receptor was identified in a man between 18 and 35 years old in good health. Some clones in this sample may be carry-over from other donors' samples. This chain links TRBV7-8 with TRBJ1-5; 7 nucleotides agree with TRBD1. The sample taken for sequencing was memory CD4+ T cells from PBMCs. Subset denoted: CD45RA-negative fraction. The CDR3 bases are TGTGCCAGCAGCGCGACAGGGCCAAATCAGCCCCAGCATTTT. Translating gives CASSATGPNQPQHF.